The clone carrying this TCR beta chain was picked up a small number of times. Its antigen is still unknown. The second PCR ran roughly 7 to 12 cycles with a sample-barcoded 5' primer and J-beta primers. Tags on each cDNA molecule came from a template-switch adaptor with 12 random nucleotides. Using its own MiXCR run on the 5' RACE reads, TCRdb lists one record per CDR3 protein. The sample has roughly 800,000 distinct CDR3 sequences; roughly 25% are singletons. This entry belongs to a study of blood T cells in healthy people across ages. Overall study results and limits: Diversity of TCR beta per million T cells declined in a roughly linear way with age.

The V gene end was trimmed by 1 base and the J gene end by 0 bases; junction bases not matched to a gene: 10. Germline-derived CDR1 and CDR2 are DFQATT and SNEGSKA (reference sequence). CDR3 length: 17 amino acids. Separately, the same data were catalogued under a study of T cells of mothers and their children. As reported in that work: Sequencing got over 9 million TCR beta CDR3 reads from each mother and around 3 million from each child.

The chain links TRBV20-1 to TRBJ1-1, with TRBD1 identical over 8 bases. Sequencing was done on a sample of blood. This TCR was recovered from a boy between 10 and 17 years old in good health. The CDR3 loop is CSARVLGTGTLNTEAFF. The CDR3, as DNA: TGCAGTGCTAGAGTATTAGGGACAGGTACCTTGAACACTGAAGCTTTCTTT.